The sequence of this T cell receptor (beta chain) was determined in a study of T cell repertoires in cytomegalovirus infection. Study in general: As its CMV epitopes, the study selected recently identified HLA-C-restricted and well-studied HLA-B-restricted targets. It was the public TCR beta signatures that indicated both CMV infection and matching HLA type.

Findings and limits, study-wide: The ex vivo response showed dominance by HLA-C-restricted CMV-specific TCR beta clonotypes. Cumulative frequency of public TCR beta families picked out carriers of CMV plus the relevant HLA.

The CDR3 has 18 amino acids. V lost 1 base to trimming and J lost 2 bases; unmatched junction nucleotides: 12. Germline CDR1 MGHRA, CDR2 YSYEKL. TCRdb analysed the reads with MiXCR anew, one entry per CDR3 protein. The table has some 480,000 distinct CDR3 sequences, about 33% seen once; the top ten hold roughly a sixth. A note on this clonotype: Its antigen is not known.

The specimen comprised cultured PBMCs, sampled from culture after CMV antigen stimulation. The TCR originated in a human donor in good health (CMV status not recorded). Some clones in this sample may be carry-over from other donors' samples. The gene calls are TRBV4-1 and TRBJ1-1; 8 bases line up with TRBD1. The CDR3 loop reads CASSQAGRTGPTNTEAFF. The CDR3 DNA sequence: TGCGCCAGCAGCCAAGCCGGGCGGACAGGGCCTACCAACACTGAAGCTTTCTTT.